This TCR beta chain was found in a study of blood T cell repertoires in COVID-19. Across the study: Donors in the United States, Italy and Spain gave samples during acute or convalescent COVID-19.

Clones were read by immunoSEQ multiplex PCR, and TCRdb kept only the in-frame ones, dropping some. This table has roughly 220,000 clones, roughly 84% appearing once. V was shortened by 3 bases and J by 5 bases, with 14 bases between the two germline ends. The CDR3 consists of 14 residues. Germline CDR1 reads SGHRS; CDR2 reads YFSETQ. The chain uses TRBV5-1 and TRBJ2-5, with D perhaps matching TRBD1 (7 bases). Sequencing used peripheral blood. The TCR comes from a woman in her sixties or seventies who had recovered from COVID-19. CDR3 sequence: CASSSQGGPETQYF. DNA for the CDR3: TGCGCCAGCAGCTCGCAGGGGGGTCCGGAGACCCAGTACTTC.